The 4 T cell receptor beta chains below come from one sample, sequenced in a study of blood T cell repertoires in COVID-19. Here immunoSEQ multiplex PCR was the method, and the copy in TCRdb shows in-frame clones only, minus some. The table includes around 210,000 clones, about 79% detected once. Sequenced sample: peripheral blood. These receptors were obtained from a human donor in a cohort sampled during active COVID-19.

This clone was seen just once. This chain uses TRBV4-1 with TRBJ2-7, with 7 bases fitting TRBD2. Germline-derived CDR1 and CDR2 are MGHRA and YSYEKL. V was clipped by 8 bases and J by 2 bases; unmatched bases: 6. The CDR3 totals 13 residues. The CDR3 DNA sequence: TGCGCCAGCGGGGACTATAACACCTACGAGCAGTACTTC. This encodes CASGDYNTYEQYF.

This clone has only a few counts. The chain joins TRBV5-1 to TRBJ2-2; 9 positions match TRBD1. J was trimmed by 7 bases and V by 4 bases; bases with no gene match: 8. The length of the CDR3 is 15 residues. Germline lookup yields CDR1 SGHRS and CDR2 YFSETQ. The CDR3 region is CASSLRTGDIGELFF. CDR3 nucleotides: TGCGCCAGCAGCCTTCGGACAGGGGATATCGGGGAGCTGTTTTTT.

This chain uses TRBV28 with TRBJ1-4, with D possibly TRBD1 on 5 matching bases. Trimming removed 8 bases at V and 8 bases at J, with 21 bases between. CDR3 length: 15 amino acids. Germline V CDR1 and CDR2: MDHEN, SYDVKM. CDR3 sequence: CASSYLGRAGEKLFF. In DNA form, the CDR3 reads TGTGCCAGCTCCTACCTCGGCAGGGCTGGGGAAAAACTGTTTTTT.

The chain couples TRBV5-1 to TRBJ2-2; D call uncertain. Germline values: CDR1 SGHRS, CDR2 YFSETQ. Deletions cut 0 bases from V and 2 bases from J, with 5 bases between. The CDR3 totals 14 residues. In DNA form, the CDR3 reads TGCGCCAGCAGCTTGGGACACAACACCGGGGAGCTGTTTTTT. Translation: CASSLGHNTGELFF.